This T cell receptor beta chain derives from a study of blood T cell repertoires in COVID-19. Per the study methods: Nucleated cell counts were estimated from reference gene primer amplification. Assay used: immunoSEQ multiplex PCR; TCRdb lists only in-frame clones, some missing. V, J and clone size derive from that table, while D and trimming were established from the DNA sequence. The sample records 200,000 to 250,000 clones, roughly 75% being singletons. The CDR3 length is 15 residues. Germline CDR1 and CDR2: LNHDA and SQIVND (reference sequence). Unmatched junction bases numbered 5, after V lost 4 bases and J lost 0 bases.

The sample was peripheral blood. The receptor was isolated from a woman in her 70s with acute or convalescent COVID-19. The chain carries TRBV19 and TRBJ2-7; 8 bases fit TRBD1. In DNA form, the CDR3 reads TGTGCCAGTAGTACACAGGGGGTACCCTCCTACGAGCAGTACTTC. This translates into CASSTQGVPSYEQYF. The variable domain in full, completed from reference TRBV19 and TRBJ2-7, reads DGGITQSPKYLFRKEGQNVTLSCEQNLNHDAMYWYRQDPGQGLRLIYYSQIVNDFQKGDIAEGYSVSREKKESFPLTVTSAQKNPTAFYLCASSTQGVPSYEQYFGPGTRLTVT.